This T cell receptor (beta chain) is drawn from a study of blood T cell repertoires in COVID-19. Seattle patients were enrolled while actively infected and followed longitudinally. With V trimmed by 3 bases and J by 1 base, 4 bases remained unmatched. The CDR3 extends over 15 amino acids. Germline V gene sequence: CDR1 MNHNS, CDR2 SASEGT. In the authors' workflow: The authors estimated nucleated cell counts from reference gene primer amplification. This table comes from immunoSEQ multiplex PCR, and its TCRdb copy is limited to in-frame clones, with some not included. V and J calls and clone size are given by that table; D and trimming were obtained from the DNA. The sample shows about 94,000 clones, over 65% of them seen only once.

This sequence joins TRBV6-1 and TRBJ2-5, with 8 nucleotides matching TRBD1. The clonotype originates from a man in his sixties or seventies with COVID-19, enrolled during active disease. What was sequenced was peripheral blood. In DNA form, the CDR3 reads TGTGCCAGCAGTGACCGGACAGGGCCCCAAGAGACCCAGTACTTC. The encoded protein is CASSDRTGPQETQYF.